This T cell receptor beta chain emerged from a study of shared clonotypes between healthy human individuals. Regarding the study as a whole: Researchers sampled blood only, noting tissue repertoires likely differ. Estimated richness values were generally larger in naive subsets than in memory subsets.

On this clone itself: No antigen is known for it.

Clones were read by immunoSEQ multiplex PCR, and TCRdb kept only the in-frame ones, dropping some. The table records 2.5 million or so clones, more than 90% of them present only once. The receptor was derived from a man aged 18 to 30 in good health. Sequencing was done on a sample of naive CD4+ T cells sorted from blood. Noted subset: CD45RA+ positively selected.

The CDR3 reads CASSLDSGSFAEAFF. The CDR3, as DNA: TGTGCCAGCAGCTTAGATTCGGGGAGTTTCGCTGAAGCTTTCTTT. The rearrangement links TRBV7-9 to TRBJ1-1; D is ambiguous. This CDR3 has 15 residues. Germline-derived CDR1 and CDR2 are SEHNR and FQNEAQ (reference sequence). V gave up 1 base and J gave up 6 bases, with 15 bases separating them.